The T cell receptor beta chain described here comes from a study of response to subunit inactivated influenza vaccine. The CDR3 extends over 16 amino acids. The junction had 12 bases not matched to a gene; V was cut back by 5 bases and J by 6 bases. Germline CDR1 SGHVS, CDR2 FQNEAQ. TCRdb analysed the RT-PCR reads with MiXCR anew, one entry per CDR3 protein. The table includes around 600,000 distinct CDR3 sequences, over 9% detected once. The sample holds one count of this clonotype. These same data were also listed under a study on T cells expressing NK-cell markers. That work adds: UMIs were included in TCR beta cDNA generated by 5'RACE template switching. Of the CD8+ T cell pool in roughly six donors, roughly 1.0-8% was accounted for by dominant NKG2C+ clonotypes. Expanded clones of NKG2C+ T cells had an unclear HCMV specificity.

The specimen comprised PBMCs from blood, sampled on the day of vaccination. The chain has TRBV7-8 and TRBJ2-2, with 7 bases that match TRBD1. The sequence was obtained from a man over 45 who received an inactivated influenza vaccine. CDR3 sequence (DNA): TGTGCCAGCAGCCACGTCGACAGGGTTCGCGCCGGGGAGCTGTTTTTT. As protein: CASSHVDRVRAGELFF.